The T cell receptor beta chain described here comes from a study of cytomegalovirus exposure and HLA in healthy donors (dated by TCRdb to about 2017). In terms of the full investigation: In an earlier analysis of approximately 500 of the donors, approximately 300 Gb of sequence data and some 120 million unique TCR beta sequences from about 179 million T cells were reported. Using immunosequencing, the study profiled T cell repertoires from roughly 650 subjects and related those repertoires to cytomegalovirus serostatus. The study aimed to test whether cataloging public T cell receptors could reveal signatures of past pathogen exposure. Both class I and class II loci were covered by HLA typing, at four-digit resolution. An earlier analysis of more than 450 of the donors used high-throughput TCR beta sequencing to judge whether each TCR beta V gene segment behaved as functional or pseudogenic. Besides the first cohort of hundreds of subjects, a separate validation cohort made up of roughly 120 different subjects was used. The study combined high-throughput TCR immunosequencing, statistical association of individual TCRs with disease status, and machine learning to predict cytomegalovirus infection status. Donor age, sex, ethnicity and CMV serostatus were compiled alongside the repertoire data. The genetic ancestry cluster associated with self-reported Caucasian donors included approximately 85% of the approximately 430 genotyped donors. Among about 400 genotyped donors of the cohort, an average of roughly 230,000 unique TCR beta nucleotide sequences was sequenced per donor, of which about 19% were non-productive. A later analysis re-analyzed previously published TCR beta repertoires from roughly 630 donors and added high-resolution HLA genotyping to study TCR occurrence patterns. In a later genetic analysis, genome-wide SNP genotypes for about 55% of the roughly 700 donors were used, and that subset was treated as a discovery cohort. An early release covering about 600 HLA-typed donors comprised approximately 300 gigabases of sequencing data and 65 million to 100 million unique TCR sequences. Every repertoire in the discovery cohort had been generated on one and the same sequencing platform. Several DR-DQ haplotypes were treated as single units for association and clustering because of strong linkage in the cohort. Rather than drawing on any new phenotypic data, the later analysis identified candidate immune exposures from TCR beta sequences and the way those sequences occurred across donors. Typing coverage varied by locus: roughly 620-640 donors for A, B, C, DRB1 and DQB1; more than 500 for DQA1; about 600 for DPA1; around 490 for DPB1. Results and caveats for the whole study, not just this receptor: In both the original and validation cohorts, the classifier was reported to diagnose cytomegalovirus status with high specificity and sensitivity. According to a later analysis, parvovirus B19, influenza, CMV and Epstein-Barr virus appeared linked to several top co-occurrence clusters. At a false discovery rate of 0.05, a later analysis linked roughly 17,000 TCR beta sequences to specific HLA alleles. In vitro tests confirmed that a few of the cytomegalovirus-associated TCR beta chains recognize cytomegalovirus antigens. Linkage disequilibrium might explain the correlated functional status among segregating V segments, but an unknown experimental factor could not be excluded. A later analysis found that TCR association rates varied across HLA loci, with DRB1 alleles showing the most associated TCRs and HLA-C alleles the fewest. When HLA alleles, especially DR and DQ, strongly co-occurred, attributing TCR associations to individual alleles was difficult. According to a later analysis, most CMV-associated TCR beta chains appeared to be HLA-restricted, and the HLA associations seemed to be driven largely by CMV exposure. In an earlier analysis of 587 of the donors, most TCR beta V segments appeared in productive rearrangements about 87% or about 30% of the time, broadly matching IMGT annotations. Because some donors lacked HLA typing at each locus, the association tests relied only on the typed subset. The earlier analysis of about 600 of the donors excluded some 16 rarely observed V segments, including chromosome 9 orphons, because counts were too low. In a later analysis, HLA-associated TCR beta chains showed more clonal expansion and lower generation probabilities than non-associated chains that were equally common. Compared with the roughly 700-donor mean, donors in an Asian-associated ancestry cluster had fewer N-insertions in productive TCRs, according to a later genetic analysis. Because the 87-base-pair reads could not distinguish some IMGT-functional V segments, including TRBV6-2 and TRBV6-3, those segments were excluded. This cohort had only TCR beta chains sequenced, and the lack of alpha or paired-chain data limited which features could be detected. V-gene and J-gene trimming of TCR beta chains was associated with a missense DCLRE1C variant in a later genetic analysis, and the association was replicated in an independent cohort. While some public TCRs were present in many individuals, most TCR sequences turned up only very rarely across donors. A group of highly shared sequence variants was considered likely to be a technical artifact of the sequencing pipeline. The study listed 164 TCR beta chains as associated with cytomegalovirus. Presence/absence analyses assumed roughly uniform sequencing depth across donors, an assumption that may not hold. According to the authors, the approach could potentially be generalized to other disease states and immunological phenotypes. A further reported finding was that TCR beta sequences accurately predicted the HLA-A and HLA-B alleles for most subjects in the first cohort. The only immune exposure information available for the cohort was CMV serostatus.

Worth noting for this clone: Its antigen is currently not known. No base quality values were provided; no much bigger clone lies one nucleotide off.

Taken from cysteine to phenylalanine, the CDR3 has 14 residues. The DNA shown is the 42-base CDR3, in frame from base 1. Trimming removed 0 bases from V and 1 base from J, leaving 6 bases between the germline ends. The germline V gene specifies SGHTA as CDR1 and FQGNSA as CDR2. Libraries were prepared through the immunoSEQ multiplex PCR assay. The multiplex PCR relied on a mix of 60 forward primers for TCR Vbeta segments and 13 reverse primers for TCR Jbeta segments. The CDR3 region of rearranged TCR beta genes was amplified from genomic DNA by a multiplex PCR assay. The Illumina HiSeq System was used to sequence the amplified TCR beta libraries as 87-base-pair reads. On the study's bioinformatics: A later analysis counted approximately 76 million unique TCR beta chains across the 640 or so repertoires, and about 10 million of these chains were shared by at least two donors. Raw reads were error-corrected and collapsed into unique sequences by a nearest-neighbor algorithm in which closely related sequences were merged to remove PCR and sequencing errors. V, D and J gene segments were assigned by aligning CDR3 sequences to IMGT reference sequences. For a sequence to be retained, at least a six-nucleotide match to both a V gene segment and a J gene segment was required. Rearrangements were classified as productive when the CDR3 lacked stop codons and remained in frame with V and J, and all other rearrangements were classified as non-productive. Following IMGT convention, CDR3 was defined as the stretch from the second conserved V-encoded cysteine up to the conserved J-encoded phenylalanine. In an earlier analysis of approximately 500 of the donors, sequences lacking an unambiguous match to a single V gene segment were excluded. In an earlier analysis of 587 of the donors, V segments were called functional above 56.7% productive rearrangements and were called segregating when the between-donor standard deviation exceeded 5%. A statistical classification framework was built to diagnose cytomegalovirus status from the catalog of TCR beta chain sequences. In a later analysis, TCR nucleotide sequences were compared against IMGT/GENE-DB human TR gene sequences so that V and J genes could be assigned. In a later analysis, CDR3 sequences and most-parsimonious VDJ recombination scenarios were assigned using the TCRdist pipeline. A later analysis defined each TCR beta chain by its CDR3 amino acid sequence plus V-gene family, and excluded reads lacking a unique V-gene family. A later analysis removed 500 to 650 highly shared, low-generation-probability nucleotide sequences to deal with suspected cross-contamination and a sequencing artifact. For each public chain, a later analysis derived a clonal expansion index from normalized ranks of inferred template counts within each repertoire. Generation probabilities in a later analysis came from a VDJ recombination model fitted to out-of-frame rearrangements, and those results were checked against IGoR. In a later analysis, TCR-TCR, TCR-HLA and TCR-CMV co-occurrence was scored with hypergeometric tests, and a repertoire-size bias correction was applied to TCR pairs. To estimate false discovery rates, a later analysis permuted the HLA or CMV assignments 20 times. In a later analysis, co-occurring TCRs were grouped using DBSCAN, with TCRdist sequence similarity added in when clustering inside HLA-allele-positive subsets. Co-occurrence clustering excluded repertoires with fewer than 30,000 or more than 120,000 public chains, plus five with anomalous nucleotide sharing. TCRdb obtained this table from immuneACCESS and retained in-frame rearrangements with V and J assigned. These tables miss some clones; where compared with another copy, unresolved V genes account for less than half of the shortfall, and the remainder is unexplained. That table supplies the V and J calls and clone size; D and trimming were determined from the DNA. In this sample the table shows about 140,000 clones, around 80% of which occur a single time. The ten largest clonotypes hold about 2% of the sample.

The cohort consisted of 650 to 700 healthy bone marrow donors. At the time of sampling, every cohort member was nominally healthy, though immune exposures that went unrecorded were likely present. The donor tested CMV seronegative, placing the donor among the 350 or so seronegative members of the cohort. A peripheral blood sample was provided by each donor, and peripheral blood mononuclear cells were used for TCR beta sequencing. Genomic DNA extraction from the blood cell samples was performed with the Qiagen DNeasy Blood Extraction Kit. Sequencing was done on a sample of PBMCs. Recombination joined TRBV7-2 with TRBJ1-1; the D gene cannot be resolved reliably. The receptor comes from a man aged 40-49 years in good health and CMV-seronegative. The sequenced DNA: TGTGCCAGCAGCTTAGCGGAGGCGAACACTGAAGCTTTCTTT. Translated, this is CASSLAEANTEAFF.